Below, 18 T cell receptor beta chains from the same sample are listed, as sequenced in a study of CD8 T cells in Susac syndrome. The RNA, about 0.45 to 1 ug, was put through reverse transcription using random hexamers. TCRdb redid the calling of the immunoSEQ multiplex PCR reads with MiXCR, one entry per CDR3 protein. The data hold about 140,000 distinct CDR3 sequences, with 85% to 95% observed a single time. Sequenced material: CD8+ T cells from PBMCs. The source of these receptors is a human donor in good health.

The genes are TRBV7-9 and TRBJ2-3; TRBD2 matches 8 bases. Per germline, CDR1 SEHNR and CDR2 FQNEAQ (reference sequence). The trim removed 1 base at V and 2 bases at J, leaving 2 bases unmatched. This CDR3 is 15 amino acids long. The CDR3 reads CASSLGTSHTDTQYF. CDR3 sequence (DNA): TGTGCCAGCAGCTTAGGGACTAGCCACACAGATACGCAGTATTTT.

DNA of the CDR3: TGTGCCTGGAGTGGACTAGAGCAGTTCTTC. Amino acids: CAWSGLEQFF. The genes are TRBV30 and TRBJ2-1, with D perhaps TRBD2 (5 bases). Germline CDR1 reads GTSNPN; CDR2 reads SVGIG (reference sequence). There are 10 residues in the CDR3. With 1 base removed from V and 10 bases from J, the gap between germline ends came to 5 bases.

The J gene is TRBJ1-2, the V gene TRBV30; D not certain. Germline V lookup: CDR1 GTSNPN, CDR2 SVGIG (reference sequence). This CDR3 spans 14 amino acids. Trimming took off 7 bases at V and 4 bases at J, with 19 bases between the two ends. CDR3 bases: TGTGCCTCTCTCCCCATGGCGGGCCCCTATGGCTACACCTTC. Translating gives CASLPMAGPYGYTF.

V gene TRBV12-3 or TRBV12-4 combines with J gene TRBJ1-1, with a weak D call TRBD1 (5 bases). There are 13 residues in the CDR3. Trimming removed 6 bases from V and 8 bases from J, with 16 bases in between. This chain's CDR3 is CASSHSGGPEAFF. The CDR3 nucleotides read TGTGCCAGCAGCCATTCGGGGGGTCCCGAAGCTTTCTTT.

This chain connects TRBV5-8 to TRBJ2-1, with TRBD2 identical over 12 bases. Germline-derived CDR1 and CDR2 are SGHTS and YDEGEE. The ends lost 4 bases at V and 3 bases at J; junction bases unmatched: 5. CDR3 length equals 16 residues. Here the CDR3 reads CASSVRTSGNYNEQFF. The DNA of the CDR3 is TGTGCCAGCAGCGTGAGGACTAGCGGGAACTACAATGAGCAGTTCTTC. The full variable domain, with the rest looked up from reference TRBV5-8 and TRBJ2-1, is EAGVTQSPTHLIKTRGQQATLRCSPISGHTSVYWYQQALGLGLQFLLWYDEGEERNRGNFPPRFSGRQFPNYSSELNVNALELEDSALYLCASSVRTSGNYNEQFFGPGTRLTVL.

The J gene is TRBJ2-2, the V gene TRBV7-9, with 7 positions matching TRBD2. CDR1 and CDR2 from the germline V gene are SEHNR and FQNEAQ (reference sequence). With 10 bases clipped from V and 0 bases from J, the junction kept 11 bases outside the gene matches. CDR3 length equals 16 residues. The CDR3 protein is CAIEPELAANTGELFF. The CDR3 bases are TGTGCCATCGAACCCGAGCTAGCGGCGAACACCGGGGAGCTGTTTTTT.

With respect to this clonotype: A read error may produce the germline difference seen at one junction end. The CDR3 region has the DNA TGTGCCAGCAGCTTAGATACCGGCTTC. It translates to CASSLDTGF. V usage is TRBV7-8 and J usage is TRBJ2-1; D remains unclear. This CDR3 spans 9 amino acids. Germline CDR1 SGHVS, CDR2 FQNEAQ.

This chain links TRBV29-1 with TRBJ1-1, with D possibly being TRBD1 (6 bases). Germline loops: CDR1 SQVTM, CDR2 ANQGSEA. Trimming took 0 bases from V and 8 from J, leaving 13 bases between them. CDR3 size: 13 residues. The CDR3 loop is CSVEDPGGREAFF. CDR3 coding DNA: TGCAGCGTTGAAGATCCGGGGGGCAGGGAAGCTTTCTTT.

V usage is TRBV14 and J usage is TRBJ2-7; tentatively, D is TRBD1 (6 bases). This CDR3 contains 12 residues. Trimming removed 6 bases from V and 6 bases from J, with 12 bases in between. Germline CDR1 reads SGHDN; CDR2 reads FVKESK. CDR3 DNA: TGTGCCAGCAGTCCCCAGGGGACCGAGCAGTACTTC. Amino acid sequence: CASSPQGTEQYF. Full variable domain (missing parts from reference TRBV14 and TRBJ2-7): EAGVTQFPSHSVIEKGQTVTLRCDPISGHDNLYWYRRVMGKEIKFLLHFVKESKQDESGMPNNRFLAERTGGTYSTLKVQPAELEDSGVYFCASSPQGTEQYFGPGTRLTVT.

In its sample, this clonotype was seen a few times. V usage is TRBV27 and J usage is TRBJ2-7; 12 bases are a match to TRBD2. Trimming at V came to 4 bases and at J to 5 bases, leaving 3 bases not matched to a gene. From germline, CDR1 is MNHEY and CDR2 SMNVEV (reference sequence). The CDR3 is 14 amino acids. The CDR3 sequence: CASSSGLAGNEQYF. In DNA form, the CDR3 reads TGTGCCAGCAGTTCGGGACTAGCGGGTAACGAGCAGTACTTC.

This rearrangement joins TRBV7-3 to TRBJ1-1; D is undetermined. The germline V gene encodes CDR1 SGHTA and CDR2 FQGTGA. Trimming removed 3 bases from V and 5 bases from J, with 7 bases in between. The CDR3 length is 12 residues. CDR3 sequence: CASSFLGTEAFF. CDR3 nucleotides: TGTGCCAGCAGCTTTCTCGGAACTGAAGCTTTCTTT. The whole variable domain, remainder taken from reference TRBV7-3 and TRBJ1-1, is GAGVSQTPSNKVTEKGKYVELRCDPISGHTALYWYRQSLGQGPEFLIYFQGTGAADDSGLPNDRFFAVRPEGSVSTLKIQRTERGDSAVYLCASSFLGTEAFFGQGTRLTVV.

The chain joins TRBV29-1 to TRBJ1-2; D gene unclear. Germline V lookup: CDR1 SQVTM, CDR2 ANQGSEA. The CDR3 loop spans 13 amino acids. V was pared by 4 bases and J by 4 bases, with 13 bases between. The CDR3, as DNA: TGCAGCGTTGTGGCAGCCTTAGGCTATGGCTACACCTTC. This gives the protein CSVVAALGYGYTF.

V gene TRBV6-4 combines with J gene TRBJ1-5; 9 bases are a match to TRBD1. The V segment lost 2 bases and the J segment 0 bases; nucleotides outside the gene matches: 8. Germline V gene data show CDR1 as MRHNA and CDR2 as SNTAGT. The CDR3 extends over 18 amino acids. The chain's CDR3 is CASSDRGQGQYSNQPQHF. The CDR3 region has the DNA TGTGCCAGCAGTGACAGGGGACAGGGACAGTATAGCAATCAGCCCCAGCATTTT.

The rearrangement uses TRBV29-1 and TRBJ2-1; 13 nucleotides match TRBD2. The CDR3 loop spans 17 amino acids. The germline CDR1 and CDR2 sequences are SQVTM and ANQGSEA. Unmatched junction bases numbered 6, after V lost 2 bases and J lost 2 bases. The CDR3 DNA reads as TGCAGCGTTGAAAAGCGGGGGACTAGCGGGACCTACAATGAGCAGTTCTTC. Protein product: CSVEKRGTSGTYNEQFF.

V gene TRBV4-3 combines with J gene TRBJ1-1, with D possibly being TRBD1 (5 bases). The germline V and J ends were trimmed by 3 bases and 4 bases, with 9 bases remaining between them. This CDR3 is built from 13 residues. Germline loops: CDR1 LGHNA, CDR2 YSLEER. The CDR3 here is CASSHKGSTEAFF. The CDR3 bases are TGCGCCAGCAGCCATAAGGGGTCCACTGAAGCTTTCTTT.

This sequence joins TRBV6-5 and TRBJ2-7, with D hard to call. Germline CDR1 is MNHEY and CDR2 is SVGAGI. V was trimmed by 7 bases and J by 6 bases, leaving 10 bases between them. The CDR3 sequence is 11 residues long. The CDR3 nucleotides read TGTGCCAGCAACTGGTATCCCGAGCAGTACTTC. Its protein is CASNWYPEQYF.

In DNA form, the CDR3 reads TGCAGTGCTAGAAGGCGAGCGGATACGCAGTATTTT. Translation gives CSARRRADTQYF. The rearrangement uses TRBV20-1 and TRBJ2-3; the D is unclear. CDR3 length: 12 residues. Trimming took off 2 bases at V and 6 bases at J, with 9 bases between the two ends. Germline V CDR1 and CDR2: DFQATT, SNEGSKA (reference sequence).

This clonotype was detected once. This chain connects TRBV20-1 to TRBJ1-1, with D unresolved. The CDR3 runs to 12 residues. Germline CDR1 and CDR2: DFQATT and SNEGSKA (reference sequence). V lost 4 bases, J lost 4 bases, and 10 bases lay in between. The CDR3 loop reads CSANLLATEAFF. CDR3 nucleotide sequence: TGCAGTGCTAACCTACTCGCCACTGAAGCTTTCTTT.